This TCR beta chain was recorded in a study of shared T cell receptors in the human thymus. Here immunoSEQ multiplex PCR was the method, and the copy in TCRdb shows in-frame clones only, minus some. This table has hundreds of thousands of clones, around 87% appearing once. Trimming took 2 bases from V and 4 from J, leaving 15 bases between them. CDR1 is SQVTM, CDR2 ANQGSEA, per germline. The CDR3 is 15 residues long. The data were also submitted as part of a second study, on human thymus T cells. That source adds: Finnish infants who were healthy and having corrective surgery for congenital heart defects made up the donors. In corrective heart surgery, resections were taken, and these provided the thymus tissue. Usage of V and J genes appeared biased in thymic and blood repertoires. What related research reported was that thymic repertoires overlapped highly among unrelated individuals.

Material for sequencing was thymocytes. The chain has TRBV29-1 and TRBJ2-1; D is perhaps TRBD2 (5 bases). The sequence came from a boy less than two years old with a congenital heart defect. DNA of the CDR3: TGCAGCGTTGAAAAGAGTGCGCGGGTATACAATGAGCAGTTCTTC. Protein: CSVEKSARVYNEQFF.